This T cell receptor beta chain derives from a study of fetal regulatory T cell absence and autoimmunity. This clone was seen only a few times. Trimming shortened V by 4 bases and J by 0 bases, and 8 bases separated the two germline ends. The CDR3 totals 14 residues. Germline V gene sequence: CDR1 SEHNR, CDR2 FQNEAQ (reference sequence). Data came from immunoSEQ multiplex PCR; TCRdb stores just in-frame clones and leaves some out. The data contain more than 90,000 clones, more than 70% of them singletons. The origin of this receptor is a male donor with IPEX syndrome. Sample: pancreas tissue. V usage is TRBV7-9 and J usage is TRBJ2-3; D is unresolved. The CDR3 spells CASSSTDSTDTQYF. The CDR3 region has the DNA TGTGCCAGCAGCTCGACGGACAGCACAGATACGCAGTATTTT.